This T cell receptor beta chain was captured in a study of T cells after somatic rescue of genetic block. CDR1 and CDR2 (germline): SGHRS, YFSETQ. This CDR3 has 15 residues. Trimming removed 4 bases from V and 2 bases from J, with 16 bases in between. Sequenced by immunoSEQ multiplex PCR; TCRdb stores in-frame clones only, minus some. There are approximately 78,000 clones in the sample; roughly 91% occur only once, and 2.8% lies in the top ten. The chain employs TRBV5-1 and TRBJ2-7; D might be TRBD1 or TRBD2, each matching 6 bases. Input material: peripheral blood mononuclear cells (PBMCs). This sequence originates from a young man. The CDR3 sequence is CASSHDGQRAYEQYF. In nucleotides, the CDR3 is TGCGCCAGCAGCCACGATGGACAGCGGGCCTACGAGCAGTACTTC.